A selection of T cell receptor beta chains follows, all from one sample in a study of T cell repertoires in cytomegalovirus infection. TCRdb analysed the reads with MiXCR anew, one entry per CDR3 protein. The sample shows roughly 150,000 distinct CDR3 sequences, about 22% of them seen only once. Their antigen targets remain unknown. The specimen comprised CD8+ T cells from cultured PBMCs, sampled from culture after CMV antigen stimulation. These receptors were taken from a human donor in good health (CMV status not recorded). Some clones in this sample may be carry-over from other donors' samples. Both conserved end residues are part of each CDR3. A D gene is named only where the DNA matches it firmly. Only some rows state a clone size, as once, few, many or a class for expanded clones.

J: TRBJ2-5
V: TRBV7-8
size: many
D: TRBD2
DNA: TGTGCCAGCAGCAAGCGACTAGCGGGGGGCCAAGAGACCCAGTACTTC
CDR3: CASSKRLAGGQETQYF

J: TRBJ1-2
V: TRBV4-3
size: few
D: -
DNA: TGCGCCAGCAGCCAAGATGGAGGGGGGCGGACCTATGGCTACACCTTC
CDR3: CASSQDGGGRTYGYTF

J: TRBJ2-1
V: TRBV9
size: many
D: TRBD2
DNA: TGTGCCAGCAGCCTTAGCGCGGGGGGCATTCCAACAAGCTCCTACAATGAGCAGTTCTTC
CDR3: CASSLSAGGIPTSSYNEQFF

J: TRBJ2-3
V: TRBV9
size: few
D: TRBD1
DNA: TGTGCCAGCAGCCCCCGGACAGGGGGCGGGACAGATACGCAGTATTTT
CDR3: CASSPRTGGGTDTQYF

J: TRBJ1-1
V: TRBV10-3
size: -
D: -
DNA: TGTGCCATCAGTGGAGGGTGGAACACTGAAGCTTTCTTT
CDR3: CAISGGWNTEAFF

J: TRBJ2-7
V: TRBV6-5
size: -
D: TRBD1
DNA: TGTGCCAGCAGCGATTCCGGGACAGGGGGCTTTAACTCGCCCTACGAGCAGTACTTC
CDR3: CASSDSGTGGFNSPYEQYF

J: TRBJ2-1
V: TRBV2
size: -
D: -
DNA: TGTGCCAGCAGTGAATGGGAGTTAAGCTCCTACAATGAGCAGTTCTTC
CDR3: CASSEWELSSYNEQFF

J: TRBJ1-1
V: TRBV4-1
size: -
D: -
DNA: TGCGCCAGCAGCCAAAAGTCGACAATGAACACTGAAGCTTTCTTT
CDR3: CASSQKSTMNTEAFF

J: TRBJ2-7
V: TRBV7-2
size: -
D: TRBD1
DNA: TGTGCCAGCAGCCTGGGACAGGGCACGCCCTACGAGCAGTACTTC
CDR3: CASSLGQGTPYEQYF

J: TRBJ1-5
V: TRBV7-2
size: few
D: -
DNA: TGTGCCAGCAGCTTAGCCGGAAATAGCAATCAGCCCCAGCATTTT
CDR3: CASSLAGNSNQPQHF

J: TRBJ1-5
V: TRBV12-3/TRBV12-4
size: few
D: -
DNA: TGTGCCAGCAGTTTAGCTGGGGACATCAATCAGCCCCAGCATTTT
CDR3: CASSLAGDINQPQHF

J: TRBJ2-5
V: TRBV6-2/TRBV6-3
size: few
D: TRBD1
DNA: TGTGCCAGCGCGTCTTTGGACAGGGGAAGGCAAGAGACCCAGTACTTC
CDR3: CASASLDRGRQETQYF

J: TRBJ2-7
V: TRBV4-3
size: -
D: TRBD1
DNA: TGCGCCAGCAGCCAAGAGTCGGACAGGGGGCTCTACGAGCAGTACTTC
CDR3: CASSQESDRGLYEQYF

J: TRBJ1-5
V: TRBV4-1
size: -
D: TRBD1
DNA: TGCGCCAGCAGCCCGCCCCCGGGACAGGGGAATCAGCCCCAGCATTTT
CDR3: CASSPPPGQGNQPQHF

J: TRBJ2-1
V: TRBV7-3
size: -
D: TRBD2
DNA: TGTGCCAGCAGCTTGGAGGGACTAGCGGGGGGAATTTACAATGAGCAGTTCTTC
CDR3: CASSLEGLAGGIYNEQFF

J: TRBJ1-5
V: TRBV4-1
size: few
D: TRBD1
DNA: TGCGCCAGCAGCCAAGGAGGGGGCGCGGAGCAGCCCCAGCATTTT
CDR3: CASSQGGGAEQPQHF

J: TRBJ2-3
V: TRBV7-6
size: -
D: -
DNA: TGTGCCAGCAGCTTAGTCCCGGGCGGTGGTACAGATACGCAGTATTTT
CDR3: CASSLVPGGGTDTQYF

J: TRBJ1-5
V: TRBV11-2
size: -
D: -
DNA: TGTGCCAGCAGCTTAGTGGGACTGTTAAGCAATCAGCCCCAGCATTTT
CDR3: CASSLVGLLSNQPQHF

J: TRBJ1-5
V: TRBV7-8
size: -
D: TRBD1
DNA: TGTGCCAGCAGCGCCCAATTCCCGGACAGGGTTAATCAGCCCCAGCATTTT
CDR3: CASSAQFPDRVNQPQHF

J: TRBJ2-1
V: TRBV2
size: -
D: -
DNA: TGTGCCAGCATTGGGGACGGAACCTTAAACAATGAGCAGTTCTTC
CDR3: CASIGDGTLNNEQFF

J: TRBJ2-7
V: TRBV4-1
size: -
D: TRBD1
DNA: TGCGCCAGCACCTCCGGGACAGCACTGACCTACGAGCAGTACTTC
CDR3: CASTSGTALTYEQYF

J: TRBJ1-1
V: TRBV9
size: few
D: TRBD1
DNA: TGTGCCAGCAGCGTGGACAGGGTTGGCACTGAAGCTTTCTTT
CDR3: CASSVDRVGTEAFF

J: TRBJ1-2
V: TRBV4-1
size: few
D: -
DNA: TGCGCCAGCAGCCAAGACACAGGTTATGCCAGGGGCTACTATGGCTACACCTTC
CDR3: CASSQDTGYARGYYGYTF

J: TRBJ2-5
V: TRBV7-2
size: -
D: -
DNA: TGTGCCAGCAGCCTTCCTCATCGGGGGACCCAGTACTTC
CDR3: CASSLPHRGTQYF

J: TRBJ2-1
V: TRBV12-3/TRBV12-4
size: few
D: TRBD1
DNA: TGTGCCAGCAGTCCCCAGGGGGCGGGGATACCCACTGAGCAGTTCTTC
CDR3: CASSPQGAGIPTEQFF

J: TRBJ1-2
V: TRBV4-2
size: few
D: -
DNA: TGTGCCAGCAGCCAAGAGAACAACAGCCCTTCTTATGGCTACACCTTC
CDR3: CASSQENNSPSYGYTF

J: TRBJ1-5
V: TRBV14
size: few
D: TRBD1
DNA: TGTGCCAGCAGCCAAGGTCGGACAGGGGGCAACAATCAGCCCCAGCATTTT
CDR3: CASSQGRTGGNNQPQHF

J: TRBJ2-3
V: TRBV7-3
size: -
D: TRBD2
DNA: TGTGCCAGCAGCAATAGCGGGGGGTACACAGATACGCAGTATTTT
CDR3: CASSNSGGYTDTQYF

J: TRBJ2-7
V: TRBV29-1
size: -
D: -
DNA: TGCAGCGTTCCGGGACGGTCCTCCTACGAGCAGTACTTC
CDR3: CSVPGRSSYEQYF

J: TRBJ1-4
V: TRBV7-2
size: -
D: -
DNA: TGTGCCAGCAGCTTGGACAGACCCTCAACTAATGAAAAACTGTTTTTT
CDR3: CASSLDRPSTNEKLFF

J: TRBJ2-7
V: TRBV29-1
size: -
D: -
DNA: TGCAGCGTGGTCGGACTGTTCTACGAGCAGTACTTC
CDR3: CSVVGLFYEQYF

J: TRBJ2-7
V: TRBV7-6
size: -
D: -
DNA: TGTGCCAGCAGCCCAGCGGTGGGACTCGCCGAAGAGCAGTACTTC
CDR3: CASSPAVGLAEEQYF

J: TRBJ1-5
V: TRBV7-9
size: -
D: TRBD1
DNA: TGTGCCAGCAGCTTATCAGGGGGCTATCAGCCCCAGCATTTT
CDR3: CASSLSGGYQPQHF

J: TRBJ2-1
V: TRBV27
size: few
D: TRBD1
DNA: TGTGCCAGCAGTTTCACCGGGACAGGATCAAATGAGCAGTTCTTC
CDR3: CASSFTGTGSNEQFF

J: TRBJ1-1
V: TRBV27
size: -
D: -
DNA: TGTGCCAGCAGTTTATGGGTGGGCATGAACACTGAAGCTTTCTTT
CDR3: CASSLWVGMNTEAFF

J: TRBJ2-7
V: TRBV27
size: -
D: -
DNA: TGTGCCAGCAGCCCGAACGGGTACGAGCAGTACTTC
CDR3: CASSPNGYEQYF

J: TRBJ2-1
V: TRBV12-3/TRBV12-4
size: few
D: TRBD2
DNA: TGTGCCAGCAGTTTACCCAGCGGGGGGGCCTTTTCCAATGAGCAGTTCTTC
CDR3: CASSLPSGGAFSNEQFF

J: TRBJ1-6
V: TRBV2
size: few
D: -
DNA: TGTGCCACTAGTATCGACTCCTCCTATAATTCACCCCTCCACTTT
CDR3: CATSIDSSYNSPLHF

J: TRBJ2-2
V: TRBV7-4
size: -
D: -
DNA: TGTGCCAGCAGCTTATCCAGGGACACCCCGAGCGCCGGGGAGCTGTTTTTT
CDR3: CASSLSRDTPSAGELFF

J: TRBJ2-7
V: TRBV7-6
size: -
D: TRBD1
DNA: TGTGCCAGCAGCCAGAGTACCGGGACAGTCTCCTACGAGCAGTACTTC
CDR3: CASSQSTGTVSYEQYF

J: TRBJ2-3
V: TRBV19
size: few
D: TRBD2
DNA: TGTGCCAGTAGTTCCTTTAGCGGGGGGGCCGCAGATACGCAGTATTTT
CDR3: CASSSFSGGAADTQYF

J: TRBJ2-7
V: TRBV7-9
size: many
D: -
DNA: TGTGCCAGCAGCTTATTTGTCAGGGGGGACGAGCAGTACTTC
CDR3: CASSLFVRGDEQYF

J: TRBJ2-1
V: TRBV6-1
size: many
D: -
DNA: TGTGCCAGCAGTGATCGGGGGGCGAGCTCCTACAATGAGCAGTTCTTC
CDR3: CASSDRGASSYNEQFF

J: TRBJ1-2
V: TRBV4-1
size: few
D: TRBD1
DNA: TGCGCCAGCAGCCAAGTGGGACGGGACAGGGGATCGGATGGCTACACCTTC
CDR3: CASSQVGRDRGSDGYTF

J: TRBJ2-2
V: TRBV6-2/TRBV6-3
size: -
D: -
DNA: TGTGCCAGCAGTTATAGTTCGGGACTGAGCACCGGGGAGCTGTTTTTT
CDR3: CASSYSSGLSTGELFF

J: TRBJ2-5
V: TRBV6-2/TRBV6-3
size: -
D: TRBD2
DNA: TGTGCCAGCAGTCAACTAGCGGGAGGAGAGACCCAGTACTTC
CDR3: CASSQLAGGETQYF

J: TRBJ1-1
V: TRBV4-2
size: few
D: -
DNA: TGTGCCAGCAGCCAAGAGGAACAGTCCAACACTGAAGCTTTCTTT
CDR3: CASSQEEQSNTEAFF

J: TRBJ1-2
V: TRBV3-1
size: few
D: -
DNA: TGTGCCAGCAGCCAAGGGACAGTTACGGGCTACACCTTC
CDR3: CASSQGTVTGYTF

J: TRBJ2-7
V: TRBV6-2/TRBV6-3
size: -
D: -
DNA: TGTGCCAGCAGCACACAGGGCGGTCCCTACGAGCAGTACTTC
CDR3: CASSTQGGPYEQYF

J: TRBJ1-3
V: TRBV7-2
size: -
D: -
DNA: TGTGCCAGCAGCGCTTCCGGGATCTCTGGAAACACCATATATTTT
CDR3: CASSASGISGNTIYF

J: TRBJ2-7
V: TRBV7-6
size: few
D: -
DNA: TGTGCCAGCAGCTCGGGTGGGGGATTACTCTCCTACGAGCAGTACTTC
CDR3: CASSSGGGLLSYEQYF

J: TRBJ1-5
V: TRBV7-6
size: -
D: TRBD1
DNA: TGTGCCAGCAGCGCTCAAATCGCCGGGACAGGGGATCAGCCCCAGCATTTT
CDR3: CASSAQIAGTGDQPQHF

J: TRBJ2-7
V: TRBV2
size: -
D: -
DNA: TGTGCCAGCACCAGGATGGACTCCTACGAGCAGTACTTC
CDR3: CASTRMDSYEQYF

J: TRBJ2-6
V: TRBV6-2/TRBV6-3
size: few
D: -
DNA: TGTGCCAGCAGTTACAACCTTGAGCCTAGCCTGACTTTC
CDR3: CASSYNLEPSLTF

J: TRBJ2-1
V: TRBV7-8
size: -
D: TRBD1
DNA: TGTGCCAGCAGCTTACGAGGGGACAGTACGTCCCGAGCGTACAATGAGCAGTTCTTC
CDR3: CASSLRGDSTSRAYNEQFF